A selection of T cell receptor beta chains follows, all from one sample in a study of beta chain features in type 1 diabetes. The method was immunoSEQ multiplex PCR; TCRdb's version includes in-frame clones alone and lacks a portion of them. Altogether 900,000 or so clones are present, under 20% being singletons, with the ten largest covering 0.02% to 0.03%. What was sequenced was naive CD4+ T cells from blood. These receptors were taken from a woman in her late teens or twenties in good health. Both conserved end residues are part of each CDR3. Fields, in order: D gene, J gene, V gene, CDR3 protein. The D gene is left open where the match is weak.

d_call: .
j_call: TRBJ2-7
v_call: TRBV5-1
cdr3_aa: CASTGGTSTYEQYF

d_call: .
j_call: TRBJ2-7
v_call: TRBV2
cdr3_aa: CASSGAGASYEQYF

d_call: .
j_call: TRBJ2-5
v_call: TRBV19
cdr3_aa: CASSRDGQGAQYF

d_call: TRBD2
j_call: TRBJ2-3
v_call: TRBV9
cdr3_aa: CASSVATGGSTDTQYF

d_call: .
j_call: TRBJ2-2
v_call: TRBV28
cdr3_aa: CASSFAGELFF

d_call: TRBD2
j_call: TRBJ2-1
v_call: TRBV6-6
cdr3_aa: CASSYSVAGYNEQFF

d_call: .
j_call: TRBJ2-3
v_call: TRBV11-2
cdr3_aa: CASSLTGRGHTDTQYF

d_call: .
j_call: TRBJ1-2
v_call: TRBV5-6
cdr3_aa: CASSIRLAYGYTF

d_call: .
j_call: TRBJ2-1
v_call: TRBV4-3
cdr3_aa: CASSRRAERISHNEQFF

d_call: TRBD2
j_call: TRBJ2-3
v_call: TRBV7-2
cdr3_aa: CASSLQRDAGDTQYF

d_call: .
j_call: TRBJ2-2
v_call: TRBV1
cdr3_aa: CTSSQAIPGELFF

d_call: TRBD2
j_call: TRBJ2-5
v_call: TRBV10-3
cdr3_aa: CAISEVGGTSGYQETQYF

d_call: .
j_call: TRBJ2-2
v_call: TRBV4-2
cdr3_aa: CASRRTGSGELFF

d_call: .
j_call: TRBJ1-5
v_call: TRBV15
cdr3_aa: CATSRDGGYSNQPQHF

d_call: .
j_call: TRBJ1-6
v_call: TRBV4-2
cdr3_aa: CASSQDNQGNPYSPLHF

d_call: .
j_call: TRBJ2-4
v_call: TRBV5-1
cdr3_aa: CASSLFGGENIQYF

d_call: TRBD2
j_call: TRBJ2-1
v_call: TRBV11-2
cdr3_aa: CASTLSGISYNEQFF

d_call: .
j_call: TRBJ2-7
v_call: TRBV11-2
cdr3_aa: CASSLATYEQYF

d_call: .
j_call: .
v_call: TRBV13
cdr3_aa: CASSLGRGNYEQYF

d_call: .
j_call: TRBJ2-2
v_call: TRBV5-1
cdr3_aa: CASSLAATNTGELFF

d_call: .
j_call: TRBJ2-2
v_call: TRBV6-1
cdr3_aa: CASISQGGELFF

d_call: .
j_call: TRBJ1-4
v_call: TRBV4-2
cdr3_aa: CASSRGVWDEKLFF

d_call: TRBD1
j_call: TRBJ2-6
v_call: TRBV5-1
cdr3_aa: CASSPLGQGASGANVLTF

d_call: .
j_call: TRBJ2-5
v_call: TRBV10-3
cdr3_aa: CAIEGEGRETQYF

d_call: TRBD2
j_call: TRBJ2-7
v_call: TRBV28
cdr3_aa: CASSRTSGAYEQYF

d_call: TRBD1
j_call: TRBJ2-7
v_call: TRBV7-3
cdr3_aa: CASSLRGQGPYEQYF

d_call: TRBD2
j_call: TRBJ2-1
v_call: TRBV6-5
cdr3_aa: CASSSGSGKNEQFF

d_call: .
j_call: TRBJ2-5
v_call: TRBV27
cdr3_aa: CASAGAAEETQYF

d_call: .
j_call: TRBJ2-3
v_call: TRBV19
cdr3_aa: CASKLGVTTDTQYF

d_call: .
j_call: TRBJ2-7
v_call: TRBV6-5
cdr3_aa: CASMGTRSSEQYF

d_call: .
j_call: TRBJ2-2
v_call: TRBV18
cdr3_aa: CASTDWQSNTGELFF

d_call: TRBD2
j_call: TRBJ2-1
v_call: TRBV28
cdr3_aa: CASIQGLAGDNEQFF

d_call: .
j_call: TRBJ2-3
v_call: TRBV4-2
cdr3_aa: CASRRDFSDTQYF

d_call: .
j_call: TRBJ2-5
v_call: TRBV19
cdr3_aa: CASSIGGETQYF

d_call: .
j_call: TRBJ1-5
v_call: TRBV19
cdr3_aa: CASSISQRHSSNQPQHF

d_call: .
j_call: TRBJ2-2
v_call: TRBV2
cdr3_aa: CASMPGIITGELFF

d_call: .
j_call: TRBJ2-1
v_call: TRBV20-1
cdr3_aa: CSASPPGGQFF

d_call: .
j_call: TRBJ2-3
v_call: TRBV4-2
cdr3_aa: CASSQDLANTQYF

d_call: .
j_call: TRBJ1-5
v_call: TRBV7-2
cdr3_aa: CASSLADPQPQHF

d_call: .
j_call: TRBJ1-1
v_call: TRBV2
cdr3_aa: CASSELRVGEAFF

d_call: .
j_call: TRBJ2-1
v_call: TRBV7-7
cdr3_aa: CASSKDAYNEQFF

d_call: .
j_call: TRBJ1-2
v_call: TRBV6-6
cdr3_aa: CASSTQWGSDYGYTF

d_call: .
j_call: TRBJ2-2
v_call: TRBV7-8
cdr3_aa: CASSVAGQRTGELFF

d_call: .
j_call: TRBJ1-2
v_call: TRBV5-4
cdr3_aa: CASSSDPYGYTF

d_call: TRBD1
j_call: TRBJ2-1
v_call: TRBV7-2
cdr3_aa: CASSYRQGAHNEQFF

d_call: .
j_call: .
v_call: TRBV7-2
cdr3_aa: CASSLDFNRYEQYF

d_call: .
j_call: TRBJ2-5
v_call: TRBV29-1
cdr3_aa: CSAGRADETQYF

d_call: TRBD2
j_call: TRBJ2-7
v_call: TRBV27
cdr3_aa: CASSFGGGRRPYEQYF

d_call: TRBD1
j_call: TRBJ2-6
v_call: TRBV5-1
cdr3_aa: CASSLDRGYGANVLTF

d_call: TRBD2
j_call: TRBJ2-3
v_call: TRBV28
cdr3_aa: CASRSKAGGPWAQYF